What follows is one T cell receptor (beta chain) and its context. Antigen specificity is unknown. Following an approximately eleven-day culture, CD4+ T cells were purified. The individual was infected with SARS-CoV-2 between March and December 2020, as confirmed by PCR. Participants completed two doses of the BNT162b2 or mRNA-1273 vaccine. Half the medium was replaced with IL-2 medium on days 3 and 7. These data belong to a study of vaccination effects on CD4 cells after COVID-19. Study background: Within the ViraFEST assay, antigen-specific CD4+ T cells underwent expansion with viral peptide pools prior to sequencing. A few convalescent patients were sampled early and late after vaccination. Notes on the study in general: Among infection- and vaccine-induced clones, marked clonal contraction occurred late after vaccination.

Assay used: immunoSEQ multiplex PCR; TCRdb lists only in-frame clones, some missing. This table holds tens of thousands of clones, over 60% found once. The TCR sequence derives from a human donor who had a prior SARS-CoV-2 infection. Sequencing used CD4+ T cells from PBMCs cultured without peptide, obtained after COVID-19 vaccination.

The CDR3 DNA sequence: TGTGCCAGCACCCAGCGCTCGGACTCCTACAATGAGCAGTTCTTC. It yields the protein CASTQRSDSYNEQFF. This chain links TRBV4-2 with TRBJ2-1; D is undetermined. The V gene lost 7 bases and the J gene lost 0 bases, with 13 bases spanning the gap. Looked up from germline, CDR1 is LGHNA and CDR2 is YNFKEQ. The CDR3 has 15 residues.